This TCR beta chain was observed in a study of T cell changes during pregnancy in multiple sclerosis. V gave up 3 bases and J gave up 4 bases; unmatched junction bases: 5. CDR1 and CDR2 from the germline V gene are LNHDA and SQIVND (reference sequence). This CDR3 region has 15 residues. Libraries were prepared by immunoSEQ multiplex PCR; TCRdb keeps only in-frame clonotypes and omits some of them. Counted here are roughly 68,000 clones, around 92% occurring once; the ten biggest clones make up 1.2% to 1.5%. Sequences were derived from peripheral blood, sampled in the second trimester of pregnancy. The clonotype comes from a female donor in good health, enrolled as a control in a pregnancy study. The chain has TRBV19 and TRBJ2-2; 7 nucleotides line up with TRBD1. The CDR3 protein is CASSIGTVVTGELFF. CDR3 DNA: TGTGCCAGTAGTATCGGGACAGTGGTCACCGGGGAGCTGTTTTTT. The whole variable domain, remainder taken from reference TRBV19 and TRBJ2-2, is DGGITQSPKYLFRKEGQNVTLSCEQNLNHDAMYWYRQDPGQGLRLIYYSQIVNDFQKGDIAEGYSVSREKKESFPLTVTSAQKNPTAFYLCASSIGTVVTGELFFGEGSRLTVL.